This is a list of T cell receptor beta chains from one sample in a study of blood T cells in healthy people across ages. TCRdb re-derived calls from the 5' RACE reads in MiXCR, one entry per CDR3 protein. The sample yields approximately 1.5 million distinct CDR3 sequences, approximately 43% seen once. The sequencing input was blood. These TCRs come from a young woman in good health. Each CDR3 is given with its conserved first and last residue. Each record gives: J gene, D gene, clone size, V gene, CDR3 protein, CDR3 DNA. D genes are given only for firm matches. A clone size is listed for some rows: how often the clone was seen (once, few, many), or a class if it is expanded.

j_gene: TRBJ2-3; d_gene: NA; abundance: NA; v_gene: TRBV5-1; CDR3aa: CASSHLGRVGTDTQYF; CDR3nt: TGCGCCAGCAGCCACCTCGGCAGGGTTGGAACAGATACGCAGTATTTT
j_gene: TRBJ1-1; d_gene: NA; abundance: once; v_gene: TRBV29-1; CDR3aa: CSVAQGGSVTEAFF; CDR3nt: TGCAGCGTTGCTCAGGGAGGTAGTGTAACTGAAGCTTTCTTT
j_gene: TRBJ2-5; d_gene: TRBD2; abundance: NA; v_gene: TRBV20-1; CDR3aa: CSVTDRGGTSGQETQYF; CDR3nt: TGCAGTGTCACAGACCGAGGCGGGACTAGCGGCCAAGAGACCCAGTACTTC
j_gene: TRBJ2-1; d_gene: NA; abundance: few; v_gene: TRBV11-2; CDR3aa: CASSHPMGGPVEQFF; CDR3nt: TGTGCCAGCAGCCATCCCATGGGGGGGCCGGTTGAGCAGTTCTTC
j_gene: TRBJ2-3; d_gene: NA; abundance: few; v_gene: TRBV29-1; CDR3aa: CSVPGTDTQYF; CDR3nt: TGCAGCGTTCCAGGGACAGATACGCAGTATTTT
j_gene: TRBJ2-2; d_gene: NA; abundance: NA; v_gene: TRBV4-3; CDR3aa: CASSTTLAGTGELFF; CDR3nt: TGCGCCAGCAGCACCACACTAGCTGGCACCGGGGAGCTGTTTTTT
j_gene: TRBJ1-1; d_gene: NA; abundance: NA; v_gene: TRBV4-3; CDR3aa: CAGSQVGGNTEAFF; CDR3nt: TGCGCCGGCAGCCAAGTGGGCGGGAACACTGAAGCTTTCTTT
j_gene: TRBJ2-1; d_gene: NA; abundance: NA; v_gene: TRBV29-1; CDR3aa: CSVDGARDEQFF; CDR3nt: TGCAGCGTTGACGGGGCTAGGGATGAGCAGTTCTTC
j_gene: TRBJ2-7; d_gene: NA; abundance: NA; v_gene: TRBV6-5; CDR3aa: CASSSPQGTHNEQYF; CDR3nt: TGTGCCAGCAGTTCCCCCCAGGGAACTCACAATGAGCAGTACTTC
j_gene: TRBJ2-3; d_gene: NA; abundance: few; v_gene: TRBV20-1; CDR3aa: CSAPFADTQYF; CDR3nt: TGCAGTGCTCCTTTCGCAGATACGCAGTATTTT
j_gene: TRBJ2-7; d_gene: NA; abundance: NA; v_gene: TRBV20-1; CDR3aa: CSAPGLYSYEQYF; CDR3nt: TGCAGTGCTCCAGGTTTATACTCCTACGAGCAGTACTTC
j_gene: TRBJ1-2; d_gene: NA; abundance: once; v_gene: TRBV27; CDR3aa: CASSFPRATAADYGYTF; CDR3nt: TGTGCCAGCAGTTTCCCCCGGGCCACAGCAGCAGACTATGGCTACACCTTC
j_gene: TRBJ2-7; d_gene: NA; abundance: NA; v_gene: TRBV14; CDR3aa: CASSQESRAVKDNEQYF; CDR3nt: TGTGCCAGCAGCCAAGAAAGTAGGGCGGTAAAAGACAATGAGCAGTACTTC
j_gene: TRBJ1-1; d_gene: TRBD1; abundance: few; v_gene: TRBV12-3/TRBV12-4; CDR3aa: CASSLRQGSSGTEAFF; CDR3nt: TGTGCCAGCAGCCTGAGACAGGGGTCTTCGGGGACTGAAGCTTTCTTT
j_gene: TRBJ2-3; d_gene: NA; abundance: NA; v_gene: TRBV5-1; CDR3aa: CASSLRQGSDTQYF; CDR3nt: TGCGCCAGCAGCTTGAGGCAGGGCTCGGATACGCAGTATTTT
j_gene: TRBJ2-2; d_gene: NA; abundance: few; v_gene: TRBV7-7; CDR3aa: CASRPGSFPGELFF; CDR3nt: TGTGCTAGCAGACCAGGGTCATTCCCCGGGGAGCTGTTTTTT
j_gene: TRBJ2-4; d_gene: TRBD1; abundance: NA; v_gene: TRBV6-2/TRBV6-3; CDR3aa: CASSKSRDRVVRDIQYF; CDR3nt: TGTGCCAGCAGCAAGAGCCGGGACAGGGTGGTCAGGGACATTCAGTACTTC
j_gene: TRBJ2-5; d_gene: TRBD1; abundance: NA; v_gene: TRBV10-3; CDR3aa: CTTSPGTAKFQETQYF; CDR3nt: TGTACCACTTCCCCCGGGACAGCAAAGTTTCAAGAGACCCAGTACTTC
j_gene: TRBJ2-1; d_gene: TRBD2; abundance: NA; v_gene: TRBV20-1; CDR3aa: CSAPLAGGNNEQFF; CDR3nt: TGCAGTGCTCCCCTGGCGGGAGGAAACAATGAGCAGTTCTTC
j_gene: TRBJ1-1; d_gene: NA; abundance: NA; v_gene: TRBV7-9; CDR3aa: CASSSLGREWNTEAFF; CDR3nt: TGTGCCAGCAGTTCTCTGGGCAGGGAGTGGAACACTGAAGCTTTCTTT
j_gene: TRBJ2-6; d_gene: NA; abundance: NA; v_gene: TRBV27; CDR3aa: CASSQRGWYSGANVLTF; CDR3nt: TGTGCCAGCAGTCAAAGGGGTTGGTACTCTGGGGCCAACGTCCTGACTTTC
j_gene: TRBJ2-3; d_gene: NA; abundance: few; v_gene: TRBV15; CDR3aa: CATSRTTTTTDTQYF; CDR3nt: TGTGCCACCAGCAGGACTACCACCACCACAGATACGCAGTATTTT
j_gene: TRBJ2-2; d_gene: TRBD1; abundance: few; v_gene: TRBV4-1; CDR3aa: CASSPTGGAGELFF; CDR3nt: TGCGCCAGCAGCCCGACAGGGGGGGCCGGGGAGCTGTTTTTT
j_gene: TRBJ2-1; d_gene: NA; abundance: NA; v_gene: TRBV5-1; CDR3aa: CASSYTGPNGQFF; CDR3nt: TGCGCCAGCAGCTACACAGGGCCCAATGGACAGTTCTTC
j_gene: TRBJ2-2; d_gene: NA; abundance: NA; v_gene: TRBV6-5; CDR3aa: CASKHSGELFF; CDR3nt: TGTGCCAGTAAACATAGCGGGGAGCTGTTTTTT
j_gene: TRBJ2-3; d_gene: TRBD1; abundance: many; v_gene: TRBV6-2/TRBV6-3; CDR3aa: CASRLGQGADTQYF; CDR3nt: TGTGCCAGCAGGCTCGGACAGGGGGCAGATACGCAGTATTTT
j_gene: TRBJ1-1; d_gene: NA; abundance: few; v_gene: TRBV28; CDR3aa: CASTKETEAFF; CDR3nt: TGTGCCAGCACTAAGGAAACTGAAGCTTTCTTT
j_gene: TRBJ1-5; d_gene: NA; abundance: NA; v_gene: TRBV20-1; CDR3aa: CSASDGYSNQPQHF; CDR3nt: TGCAGTGCATCGGACGGTTATAGCAATCAGCCCCAGCATTTT
j_gene: TRBJ2-3; d_gene: NA; abundance: few; v_gene: TRBV20-1; CDR3aa: CSARVMGRSTDTQYF; CDR3nt: TGCAGTGCTAGAGTTATGGGGCGCAGCACAGATACGCAGTATTTT
j_gene: TRBJ2-2; d_gene: TRBD2; abundance: NA; v_gene: TRBV6-5; CDR3aa: CATGGGPYTGELFF; CDR3nt: TGTGCCACGGGCGGGGGGCCATACACCGGGGAGCTGTTTTTT
j_gene: TRBJ2-5; d_gene: TRBD2; abundance: once; v_gene: TRBV15; CDR3aa: CATSPGRERGETQYF; CDR3nt: TGTGCCACCAGCCCTGGGAGGGAGAGGGGAGAGACCCAGTACTTC
j_gene: TRBJ2-7; d_gene: NA; abundance: NA; v_gene: TRBV15; CDR3aa: CATSRDRSSYNEQYF; CDR3nt: TGTGCCACCAGCAGAGACCGGAGCTCCTACAATGAGCAGTACTTC
j_gene: TRBJ2-1; d_gene: NA; abundance: few; v_gene: TRBV7-6; CDR3aa: CASSLVGGSGNEQFF; CDR3nt: TGTGCCAGCAGCTTAGTTGGCGGTTCGGGCAATGAGCAGTTCTTC
j_gene: TRBJ2-7; d_gene: NA; abundance: NA; v_gene: TRBV20-1; CDR3aa: CSCRGGSYEQYF; CDR3nt: TGCAGTTGCAGGGGAGGGTCCTACGAGCAGTACTTC
j_gene: TRBJ2-7; d_gene: NA; abundance: many; v_gene: TRBV12-3/TRBV12-4; CDR3aa: CASSFRDGTYEQYF; CDR3nt: TGTGCCAGCAGTTTCCGGGACGGGACCTACGAGCAGTACTTC
j_gene: TRBJ1-2; d_gene: TRBD1; abundance: NA; v_gene: TRBV3-1; CDR3aa: CASSQPGQKAYGYTF; CDR3nt: TGTGCCAGCAGCCAACCGGGACAGAAAGCCTATGGCTACACCTTC
j_gene: TRBJ2-3; d_gene: TRBD2; abundance: NA; v_gene: TRBV6-6; CDR3aa: CAGASGSAADTQYF; CDR3nt: TGTGCCGGGGCTAGCGGGAGTGCGGCAGATACGCAGTATTTT
j_gene: TRBJ1-4; d_gene: NA; abundance: few; v_gene: TRBV7-9; CDR3aa: CASSLWSTNEKLFF; CDR3nt: TGTGCCAGCAGCTTATGGTCAACTAATGAAAAACTGTTTTTT
j_gene: TRBJ2-1; d_gene: TRBD1; abundance: few; v_gene: TRBV6-2/TRBV6-3; CDR3aa: CASSLSGTGYEGEQFF; CDR3nt: TGTGCCAGCAGCCTATCCGGGACAGGGTACGAGGGTGAGCAGTTCTTC
j_gene: TRBJ2-5; d_gene: NA; abundance: NA; v_gene: TRBV4-1; CDR3aa: CASSLGTGSPLQETQYF; CDR3nt: TGCGCCAGCAGCCTCGGAACAGGGTCCCCTCTCCAAGAGACCCAGTACTTC
j_gene: TRBJ2-7; d_gene: TRBD2; abundance: NA; v_gene: TRBV9; CDR3aa: CASSVVPAGVGYNEQYF; CDR3nt: TGTGCCAGCAGCGTAGTCCCAGCGGGAGTAGGGTACAATGAGCAGTACTTC